This paragraph reports one T cell receptor (beta chain). The sample is drawn from a study of blood T cell repertoires in COVID-19. The CDR3 consists of 15 residues. V was pared by 3 bases and J by 7 bases, with 16 bases between. The germline V gene encodes CDR1 MNHNS and CDR2 SASEGT. As processed by the authors: Amplified reference gene primers provided the basis for estimating nucleated cell counts. TCRdb's table, derived via immunoSEQ multiplex PCR, lists solely in-frame clones and lacks some. V, J and clone size reflect that table, while D and trimming were determined from the DNA. This table has 110,000 or so clones, roughly 90% appearing once.

Sequenced sample: peripheral blood. This chain joins TRBV6-1 and TRBJ2-1; TRBD2 is a possible D gene (6 bases). The clonotype was recovered from a man aged 65 to 85 who had recovered from COVID-19. The CDR3 sequence is CASSDSWRERNEQFF. The CDR3 bases are TGTGCCAGCAGTGATTCGTGGCGGGAAAGAAATGAGCAGTTCTTC.